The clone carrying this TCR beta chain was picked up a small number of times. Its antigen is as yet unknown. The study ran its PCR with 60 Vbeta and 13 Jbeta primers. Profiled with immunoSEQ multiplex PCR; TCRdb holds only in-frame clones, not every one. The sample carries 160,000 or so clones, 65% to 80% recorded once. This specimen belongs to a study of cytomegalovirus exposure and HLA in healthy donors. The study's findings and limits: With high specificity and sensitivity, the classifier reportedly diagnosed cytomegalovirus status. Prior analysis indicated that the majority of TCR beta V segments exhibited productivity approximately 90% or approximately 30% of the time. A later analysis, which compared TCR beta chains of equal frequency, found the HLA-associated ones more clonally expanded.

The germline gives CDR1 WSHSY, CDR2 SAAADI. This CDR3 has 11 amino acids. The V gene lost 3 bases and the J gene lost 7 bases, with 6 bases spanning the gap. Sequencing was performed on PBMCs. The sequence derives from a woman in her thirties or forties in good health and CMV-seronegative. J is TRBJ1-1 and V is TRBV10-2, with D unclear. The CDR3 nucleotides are TGCGCCAGCAGTGAAGGAGGTGAAGCTTTCTTT. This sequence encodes CASSEGGEAFF.